Listed below are T cell receptor beta chains from one sample, sequenced in a study of blood T cell repertoires in COVID-19. Libraries were prepared by immunoSEQ multiplex PCR; TCRdb keeps only in-frame clonotypes and omits some of them. The data show about 360,000 clones, with less than 90% seen just once and about 7.6% held by the top ten. Sequencing was carried out using peripheral blood. The receptor set was obtained from a woman aged 55-70 years with COVID-19, enrolled during active disease. Each CDR3 is given with its conserved first and last residue. D genes are given only for firm matches. A row's size may be missing; if present it is once, few, many or a size class.

d_gene: TRBD2
abundance: NA
j_gene: TRBJ2-3
v_gene: TRBV12-3/TRBV12-4
len: 13
CDR3aa: CASSLSGGGTQYF
CDR3nt: TGTGCCAGCAGTTTGAGCGGGGGGGGTACGCAGTATTTT

d_gene: NA
abundance: NA
j_gene: TRBJ2-7
v_gene: TRBV7-9
len: 17
CDR3aa: CASSPLTSTRPSYEQYF
CDR3nt: TGTGCCAGCAGCCCCCTTACCTCGACTAGGCCCTCCTACGAGCAGTACTTC

d_gene: NA
abundance: NA
j_gene: TRBJ2-5
v_gene: TRBV5-5
len: 13
CDR3aa: CASSLASTETQYF
CDR3nt: TGTGCCAGCAGCTTGGCGAGTACCGAGACCCAGTACTTC

d_gene: TRBD2
abundance: NA
j_gene: TRBJ2-3
v_gene: TRBV6-5
len: 16
CDR3aa: CASSYSGGGSQDTQYF
CDR3nt: TGTGCCAGCAGTTACTCTGGCGGGGGGTCCCAAGATACGCAGTATTTT

d_gene: NA
abundance: NA
j_gene: TRBJ2-7
v_gene: TRBV7-8
len: 13
CDR3aa: CASSLDRAYEQYF
CDR3nt: TGTGCCAGCAGCTTAGACAGAGCCTACGAGCAGTACTTC

d_gene: TRBD2
abundance: once
j_gene: TRBJ2-2
v_gene: TRBV12-5
len: 16
CDR3aa: CASGRDPGGYTGELFF
CDR3nt: TGTGCTAGTGGCCGGGACCCGGGGGGATACACCGGGGAGCTGTTTTTT

d_gene: TRBD1
abundance: NA
j_gene: TRBJ1-2
v_gene: TRBV18
len: 14
CDR3aa: CASSPRDSDRGYTF
CDR3nt: TGTGCCAGCTCACCCAGGGACAGCGATAGAGGCTACACCTTC

d_gene: TRBD1
abundance: NA
j_gene: TRBJ1-1
v_gene: TRBV4-1
len: 16
CDR3aa: CASRPQQGATNTEAFF
CDR3nt: TGCGCCAGCAGACCCCAACAGGGGGCGACGAACACTGAAGCTTTCTTT

d_gene: TRBD2
abundance: NA
j_gene: TRBJ2-3
v_gene: TRBV29-1
len: 13
CDR3aa: CSHKRGGTDTQYF
CDR3nt: TGCAGCCACAAGCGGGGGGGCACAGATACGCAGTATTTT

d_gene: TRBD1
abundance: few
j_gene: TRBJ1-6
v_gene: TRBV18
len: 13
CDR3aa: CASSDREDSPLHF
CDR3nt: TGTGCCAGTTCAGACAGGGAGGATTCACCCCTCCACTTT

d_gene: TRBD1
abundance: NA
j_gene: TRBJ1-6
v_gene: TRBV19
len: 16
CDR3aa: CASRLQGAQSGSPLHF
CDR3nt: TGTGCCAGTAGGCTTCAGGGGGCGCAAAGTGGTTCACCCCTCCACTTT

d_gene: TRBD1
abundance: NA
j_gene: TRBJ1-2
v_gene: TRBV18
len: 14
CDR3aa: CASSPGQGNDGYTF
CDR3nt: TGTGCCAGCTCACCTGGACAGGGTAACGATGGCTACACCTTC

d_gene: NA
abundance: NA
j_gene: TRBJ2-2
v_gene: TRBV30
len: 14
CDR3aa: CAWEETGNTGELFF
CDR3nt: TGTGCCTGGGAAGAGACAGGGAACACCGGGGAGCTGTTTTTT

d_gene: TRBD2
abundance: NA
j_gene: TRBJ2-1
v_gene: TRBV18
len: 16
CDR3aa: CASSPLAGGSYNEQFF
CDR3nt: TGTGCCAGCTCACCTCTAGCGGGGGGATCCTACAATGAGCAGTTCTTC

d_gene: NA
abundance: NA
j_gene: TRBJ1-5
v_gene: TRBV30
len: 13
CDR3aa: CAWQGGSGQPQHF
CDR3nt: TGTGCCTGGCAAGGGGGATCCGGTCAGCCCCAGCATTTT